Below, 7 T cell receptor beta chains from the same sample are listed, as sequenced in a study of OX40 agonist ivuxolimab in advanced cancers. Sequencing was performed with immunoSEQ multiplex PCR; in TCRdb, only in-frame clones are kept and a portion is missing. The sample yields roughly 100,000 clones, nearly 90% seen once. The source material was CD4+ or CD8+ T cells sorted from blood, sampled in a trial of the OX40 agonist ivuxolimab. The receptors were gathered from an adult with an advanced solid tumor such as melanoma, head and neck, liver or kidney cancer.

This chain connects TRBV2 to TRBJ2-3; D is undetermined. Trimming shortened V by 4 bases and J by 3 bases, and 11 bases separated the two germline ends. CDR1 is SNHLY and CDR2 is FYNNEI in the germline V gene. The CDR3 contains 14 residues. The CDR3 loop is CASSGGLSTDTQYF. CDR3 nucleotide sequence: TGTGCCAGCAGTGGGGGTTTATCGACAGATACGCAGTATTTT. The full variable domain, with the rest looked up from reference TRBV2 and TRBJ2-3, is EPEVTQTPSHQVTQMGQEVILRCVPISNHLYFYWYRQILGQKVEFLVSFYNNEISEKSEIFDDQFSVERPDGSNFTLKIRSTKLEDSAMYFCASSGGLSTDTQYFGPGTRLTVL.

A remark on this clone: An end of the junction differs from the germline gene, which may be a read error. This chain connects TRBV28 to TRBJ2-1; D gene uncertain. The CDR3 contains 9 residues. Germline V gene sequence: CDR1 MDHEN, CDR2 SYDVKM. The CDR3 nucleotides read TGTGCCCTGTCGCACCCCCTTATCTTC. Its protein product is CALSHPLIF.

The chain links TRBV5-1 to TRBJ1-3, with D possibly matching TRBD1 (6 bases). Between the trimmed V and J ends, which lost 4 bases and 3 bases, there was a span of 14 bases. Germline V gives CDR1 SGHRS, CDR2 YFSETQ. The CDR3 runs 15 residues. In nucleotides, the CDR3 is TGCGCCAGCAGCAGCTCAGGGGCGCGTGGAAACACCATATATTTT. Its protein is CASSSSGARGNTIYF.

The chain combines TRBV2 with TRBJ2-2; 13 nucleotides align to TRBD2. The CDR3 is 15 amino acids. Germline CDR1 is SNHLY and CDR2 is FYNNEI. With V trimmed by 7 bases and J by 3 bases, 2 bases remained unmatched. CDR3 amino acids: CASTGLAGYTGELFF. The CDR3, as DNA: TGTGCCAGCACGGGACTAGCGGGGTACACCGGGGAGCTGTTTTTT.

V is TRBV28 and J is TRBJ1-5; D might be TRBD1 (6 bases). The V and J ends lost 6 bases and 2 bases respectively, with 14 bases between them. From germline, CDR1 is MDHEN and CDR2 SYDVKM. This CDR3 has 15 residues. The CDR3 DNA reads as TGTGCCAGCAGCTGGGGACAATCGGGCAATCAGCCCCAGCATTTT. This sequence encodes CASSWGQSGNQPQHF.

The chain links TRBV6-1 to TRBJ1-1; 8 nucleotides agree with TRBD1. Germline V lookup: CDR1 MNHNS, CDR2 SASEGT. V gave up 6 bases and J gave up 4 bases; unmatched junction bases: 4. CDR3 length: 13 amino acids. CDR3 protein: CASSAGQGTEAFF. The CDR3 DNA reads TGTGCCAGCAGCGCTGGACAGGGCACTGAAGCTTTCTTT.

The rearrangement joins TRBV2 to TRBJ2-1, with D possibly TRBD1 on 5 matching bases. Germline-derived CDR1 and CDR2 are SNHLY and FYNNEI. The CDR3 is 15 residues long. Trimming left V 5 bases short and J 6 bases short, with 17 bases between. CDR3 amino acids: CASSIPQGSLNEQFF. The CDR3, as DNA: TGTGCCAGCAGTATTCCCCAGGGATCTCTCAATGAGCAGTTCTTC.